The source of this T cell receptor (beta chain) is a study of Ad26.COV2.S vaccination and SARS-CoV-2 variants. The V and J ends lost 6 bases and 4 bases, in that order; junction bases with no gene match: 6. The CDR3 contains 13 residues. Germline values: CDR1 MGHDK, CDR2 SYGVNS. Treatment of the sample: about 20 received Ad26.COV2.S at low or high dose, single or two shots; about 5 received placebo; per-sample allocation not given. Day 63 after the first vaccine or placebo injection was the time point for sampling. The repertoire was sequenced with immunoSEQ multiplex PCR; TCRdb's copy has only in-frame clones and lacks some. Of about 480,000 clones in the sample, approximately 90% were seen once.

The rearrangement uses TRBV25-1 and TRBJ2-7; 7 bases fit TRBD1. The receptor was derived from a person between 18 and 60 years old who received the Ad26.COV2.S COVID-19 vaccine or a placebo. The input for sequencing was peripheral blood, taken in a trial of Ad26.COV2.S vaccine versus placebo. The CDR3: CASRPGQRYEQYF. In DNA form, the CDR3 reads TGTGCCAGCAGACCGGGACAGAGATACGAGCAGTACTTC.